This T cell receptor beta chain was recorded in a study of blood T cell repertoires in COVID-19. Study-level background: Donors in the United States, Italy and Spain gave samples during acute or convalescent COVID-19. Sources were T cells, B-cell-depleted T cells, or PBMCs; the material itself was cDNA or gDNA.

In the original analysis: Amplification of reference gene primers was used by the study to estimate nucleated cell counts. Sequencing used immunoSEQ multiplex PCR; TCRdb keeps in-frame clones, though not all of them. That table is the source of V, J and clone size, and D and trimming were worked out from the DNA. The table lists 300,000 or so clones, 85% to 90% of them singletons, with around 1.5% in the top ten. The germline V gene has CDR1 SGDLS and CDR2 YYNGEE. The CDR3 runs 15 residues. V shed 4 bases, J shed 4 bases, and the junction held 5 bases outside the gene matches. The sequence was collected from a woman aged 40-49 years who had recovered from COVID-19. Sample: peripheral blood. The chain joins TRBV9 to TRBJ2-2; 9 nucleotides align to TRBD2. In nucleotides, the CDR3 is TGTGCCAGCAGCCCGCGGGGGGGCCTCACCGGGGAGCTGTTTTTT. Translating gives CASSPRGGLTGELFF.